A single sample gave rise to the 30 T cell receptor beta chains below, sequenced in a study of breast tumors, draining lymph nodes, adjacent tissues. Axillary draining lymph nodes of breast cancer patients supplied the node samples. TCRdb called the multiplex PCR reads again in MiXCR, with one record for every CDR3 protein. The sample consists of roughly 260,000 distinct CDR3 sequences, more than 30% of them appearing once. Material for sequencing was axillary lymph node tissue. These receptors originate from a female donor with breast cancer. Some clones in this sample may be carry-over from other donors' samples.

This clonotype was observed at least ten times. The chain combines TRBV12-3 or TRBV12-4 with TRBJ2-1; 10 bases agree with TRBD2. The J segment lost 7 bases and the V segment lost 3 bases, leaving 6 bases of the junction unmatched. The CDR3 consists of 15 residues. The CDR3 here is CASSFASGSWNEQFF. CDR3 bases: TGTGCCAGCAGTTTCGCTAGCGGGAGCTGGAATGAGCAGTTCTTC.

The rearrangement joins TRBV6-2 or TRBV6-3 to TRBJ2-1; 7 bases agree with TRBD2. The junction had 14 bases not matched to a gene; V was cut back by 2 bases and J by 10 bases. Germline V CDR1 and CDR2: MNHEY, SVGEGT. The CDR3 is 16 residues long. DNA for the CDR3: TGTGCCAGCAGTTACCTAGCGGATTCCCCCCGGAGGGAGCAGTTCTTC. This codes for CASSYLADSPRREQFF.

This clonotype was detected a few times. A single base separates this from a much larger clone, so it may be a read error. The J gene is TRBJ1-2, the V gene TRBV20-1; 8 bases line up with TRBD1. This CDR3 has 16 residues. The trim removed 0 bases at V and 5 bases at J, leaving 11 bases unmatched. The germline V gene encodes CDR1 DFQATT and CDR2 SNEGSKA (reference sequence). Here the CDR3 DNA reads TGCAGTGCTAGAGATATTACGGACAGGGCCTATTATGGCTACACCTTC. Translating it yields CSARDITDRAYYGYTF.

Points on this clonotype: A read error may produce the germline difference seen at one junction end. The chain joins TRBV20-1 to TRBJ2-5, with 8 positions matching TRBD2. The V gene's germline CDR1 is DFQATT and CDR2 SNEGSKA (reference sequence). This CDR3 contains 16 residues. The CDR3 DNA reads as TGCAGTGCTAGAGATTTCCAGCGGGGGTACCAAGAGACCCGGTACTTC. It is translated as CSARDFQRGYQETRYF.

As concerns this clonotype: A read error may be the cause here, since a much bigger clone is one base away. The conserved phenylalanine or tryptophan normally closing the CDR3 is absent here, so this likely arose from a read error. The J gene is TRBJ2-7, the V gene TRBV19; 11 nucleotides align to TRBD2. CDR3 length: 16 residues. The V gene end was trimmed by 9 bases and the J gene end by 4 bases; junction bases not matched to a gene: 14. In germline, CDR1 is LNHDA, CDR2 SQIVND (reference sequence). The CDR3 reads CASRKVLAGEEYEQYS. In DNA form, the CDR3 reads TGTGCCAGCCGGAAGGTACTAGCGGGAGAAGAATACGAGCAGTACTCC.

At least ten counts were recorded for this clonotype. V gene TRBV14 combines with J gene TRBJ2-7; D remains ambiguous. V shed 0 bases and J shed 6 bases, with 9 bases lying between them. There are 13 residues in the CDR3. Germline CDR1 is SGHDN and CDR2 is FVKESK. The CDR3 region has the DNA TGTGCCAGCAGCCAAGATTTGGGGTCCGAGCAGTACTTC. Amino acids: CASSQDLGSEQYF.

This clonotype was observed at least ten times. J is TRBJ2-7 and V is TRBV7-2, with 9 bases identical to TRBD2. Germline lookup yields CDR1 SGHTA and CDR2 FQGNSA. The CDR3 runs to 16 residues. Trimming cost V 1 base and J 1 base; bases outside gene matches: 5. CDR3 amino acids: CASSLEGTSRSYEQYF. Here the CDR3 DNA reads TGTGCCAGCAGCTTAGAAGGGACTAGCCGATCCTACGAGCAGTACTTC.

This clonotype was picked up many times. The chain employs TRBV2 and TRBJ2-2, with no clear D. V was cut by 7 bases and J by 0 bases, with 9 bases left in between. Looked up from germline, CDR1 is SNHLY and CDR2 is FYNNEI. This CDR3 spans 14 amino acids. CDR3 sequence reads: CASTKSTNTGELFF. In DNA form, the CDR3 reads TGTGCCAGCACTAAGAGTACGAACACCGGGGAGCTGTTTTTT.

To note about this clonotype: One base away lies a much larger clone, so this may be a sequencing read error. The CDR3 is CTSSQLSGGRETQYF. The CDR3 region has the DNA TGTACCAGCAGCCAACTTAGTGGGGGTAGAGAGACCCAGTACTTC. V is TRBV2 and J is TRBJ2-5; either TRBD1 or TRBD2 may fit D (5 bases each). Germline V CDR1 and CDR2: SNHLY, FYNNEI. CDR3 length: 15 residues.

In its sample, this clonotype was seen many times. The J gene is TRBJ2-5, the V gene TRBV5-8, with 11 nucleotides matching TRBD2. The ends lost 2 bases at V and 7 bases at J; junction bases unmatched: 10. Germline CDR1 is SGHTS and CDR2 is YDEGEE. This CDR3 comprises 16 residues. The CDR3 region is CASSFYSGRALGTQYF. The CDR3 DNA reads as TGTGCCAGCAGCTTTTATAGCGGGAGGGCCCTTGGGACCCAGTACTTC.

In the case of this clonotype: Germline and junction disagree at one end, which may indicate a read error. The chain carries TRBV2 and TRBJ1-2; D is undetermined. Per the germline V gene, CDR1 is SNHLY and CDR2 is FYNNEI. The CDR3 loop spans 12 amino acids. The CDR3 reads CASTLDHYGYTF. For the CDR3, the DNA is TGTGCCAGCACCTTGGACCACTATGGCTACACCTTT.

This clonotype was recorded many times. V is TRBV19 and J is TRBJ2-2; D is unclear. The CDR3 extends over 15 amino acids. CDR1 and CDR2 (germline): LNHDA, SQIVND (reference sequence). V shed 6 bases and J shed 1 base, with 12 bases lying between them. For the CDR3, the DNA is TGTGCCAGTAGCGTGATCACCGGGAACACCGGGGAGCTGTTTTTT. Amino acid sequence: CASSVITGNTGELFF.

The chain recombines TRBV5-4 with TRBJ2-1; D unclear. This CDR3 spans 12 amino acids. Germline CDR1 and CDR2: SGHNT and YYREEE (reference sequence). V was shortened by 1 base and J by 7 bases, with 6 bases between the two germline ends. The CDR3 DNA follows: TGTGCCAGCAGCTTGCGTCGTAATGAGCAGTTCTTC. Encoded protein: CASSLRRNEQFF.

This clonotype was detected many times. V gene TRBV24-1 combines with J gene TRBJ1-4; D gene uncertain. This CDR3 spans 16 amino acids. Germline CDR1 is KGHDR and CDR2 is SFDVKD. Trimming took off 5 bases at V and 5 bases at J, with 17 bases between the two ends. For the CDR3, the DNA is TGTGCCACCAGTGCCACGGGCGACTCTACCAATGAAAAACTGTTTTTT. Translation gives CATSATGDSTNEKLFF.

V usage is TRBV15 and J usage is TRBJ2-2; D perhaps matches TRBD2 (6 bases). CDR3 length equals 15 residues. Trimming pared 4 bases from V and 5 bases from J, leaving 14 bases between. Germline V CDR1 and CDR2: LNHNV, YYDKDF (reference sequence). Written as DNA, the CDR3 is TGTGCCACCAGCATAGGGGCAGGGAGGACCGGGGAGCTGTTTTTT. Translated, it gives CATSIGAGRTGELFF.

This clonotype is a singleton in its sample. The J gene is TRBJ2-3, the V gene TRBV10-2; 7 positions match TRBD2. Trimming removed 5 bases from V and 6 bases from J; junction bases left unmatched: 8. CDR1 and CDR2 from the germline V gene are WSHSY and SAAADI. This CDR3 is built from 14 residues. The CDR3 is CASSSAGVLDTQYF. CDR3 nucleotides: TGCGCCAGCAGTTCTGCGGGAGTCTTGGATACGCAGTATTTT.

Many counts were recorded for this clonotype. The chain uses TRBV7-9 and TRBJ2-7; the D gene is possibly TRBD2 (5 bases). There are 13 residues in the CDR3. Trimming shortened V by 5 bases and J by 7 bases, and 15 bases separated the two germline ends. Per the germline V gene, CDR1 is SEHNR and CDR2 is FQNEAQ (reference sequence). For the CDR3, the DNA is TGTGCCAGCAGCCGCTCAAACGAGCGGGAGCAGTACTTC. Translating it yields CASSRSNEREQYF.

In this sample, this clonotype turned up many times. CDR3 region: CASGGQAGVTDTQYF. In nucleotides, the CDR3 is TGCGCCAGCGGGGGACAAGCGGGAGTAACAGATACGCAGTATTTT. The chain couples TRBV5-1 to TRBJ2-3; 8 bases agree with TRBD2. This CDR3 is 15 amino acids long. Germline CDR1 SGHRS, CDR2 YFSETQ. Trimming cost V 7 bases and J 3 bases; bases outside gene matches: 10.

This sequence joins TRBV10-2 and TRBJ2-5; D is possibly TRBD2 (5 bases). V lost 4 bases, J lost 5 bases, and 14 bases lay in between. In germline, CDR1 is WSHSY, CDR2 SAAADI. The CDR3 sequence is 14 residues long. The CDR3 sequence is CASSGRAGEETQYF. CDR3 DNA sequence: TGCGCCAGCAGTGGGCGGGCCGGAGAGGAGACCCAGTACTTC.

About this clonotype itself: An end of the junction does not agree with germline; a read error may underlie this. The chain is built from TRBV28 and TRBJ2-7; 12 nucleotides align to TRBD2. Germline CDR1 MDHEN, CDR2 SYDVKM. CDR3 length equals 15 residues. CDR3 protein: CASNPGLAGPYEQHF. The CDR3 nucleotides read TGTGCCAGCAACCCGGGACTAGCGGGCCCCTACGAGCAGCACTTC.

The V and J genes are TRBV9 and TRBJ2-3; TRBD2 matches 14 bases. V lost 0 bases to trimming and J lost 3 bases; unmatched junction nucleotides: 3. CDR1 is SGDLS, CDR2 YYNGEE, per germline. The length of the CDR3 is 17 residues. Here the CDR3 DNA reads TGTGCCAGCAGCGTAGGGACTAGCGGGAGGACTACAGATACGCAGTATTTT. Amino acid sequence: CASSVGTSGRTTDTQYF.

There are many counts of this clonotype. The genes are TRBV5-6 and TRBJ1-6; D gene unclear. The CDR3 extends over 14 amino acids. The ends were cut back, 0 bases at V and 5 bases at J, with 6 bases in the middle. From germline, CDR1 is SGHDT and CDR2 YYEEEE. The CDR3 coding sequence is TGTGCCAGCAGCTTGGGCCTTAATAATTCACCCCTCCACTTT. It specifies CASSLGLNNSPLHF.

The V gene is TRBV20-1, the J gene TRBJ1-6; D remains unclear. V dropped 3 bases and J dropped 8 bases, with 8 bases sitting between them. In germline, CDR1 is DFQATT, CDR2 SNEGSKA (reference sequence). The CDR3 loop spans 12 amino acids. In DNA, the CDR3 is TGCAGTGCTAGGGACGGCTATTCACCCCTCCACTTT. Translated: CSARDGYSPLHF.

This clonotype has at least ten counts. J is TRBJ1-6 and V is TRBV20-1, with 7 positions matching TRBD1. This CDR3 has 13 amino acids. V gave up 6 bases and J gave up 9 bases; unmatched junction bases: 8. The germline V gene has CDR1 DFQATT and CDR2 SNEGSKA (reference sequence). The DNA of the CDR3 is TGCAGTGCCCTTGGACAGGCGCTTTCACCCCTCCACTTT. Its protein product is CSALGQALSPLHF.

On this clonotype: Since a much larger clone is just one base distant, this may be a read error. The chain has TRBV20-1 and TRBJ2-7; 7 bases fit TRBD2. Germline trimming cut 6 bases from V and 6 bases from J; bases unmatched to any gene: 14. The CDR3 is made up of 14 amino acids. Germline V CDR1 and CDR2: DFQATT, SNEGSKA (reference sequence). The CDR3 nucleotides read TGCAGTGCGTCCCCAGCGGGGTTACGTTCCGAGCAGTACTTC. Residues: CSASPAGLRSEQYF.

Turning to this clonotype: This may arise from a read error, as a much more abundant clone is one base away. The genes are TRBV29-1 and TRBJ2-3; TRBD1 matches at 7 bases. Germline V gives CDR1 SQVTM, CDR2 ANQGSEA. This CDR3 has 14 amino acids. The CDR3 is CSVARQGSADTQCF. For the CDR3, the DNA is TGCAGCGTCGCCCGACAGGGAAGCGCAGATACGCAGTGTTTT.

This clonotype was seen ten or more times. The chain uses TRBV20-1 and TRBJ2-7; D might be TRBD1 (5 bases). The length of the CDR3 is 15 residues. Trimming shortened V by 0 bases and J by 0 bases, and 12 bases separated the two germline ends. Germline V gene sequence: CDR1 DFQATT, CDR2 SNEGSKA (reference sequence). The DNA for the CDR3 is TGCAGTGCTAGAGAGGTAGGGGCTAACTCCTACGAGCAGTACTTC. This encodes CSAREVGANSYEQYF.

This clonotype was counted many times. V and J are TRBV20-1 and TRBJ2-1; 7 positions match TRBD2. This CDR3 is 13 amino acids long. Germline V CDR1 and CDR2: DFQATT, SNEGSKA (reference sequence). The V and J ends lost 5 bases and 10 bases, in that order; junction bases with no gene match: 11. The CDR3 spells CSAPGLRNVEQFF. The DNA for the CDR3 is TGCAGTGCTCCGGGACTACGTAATGTGGAGCAGTTCTTC.

This clonotype showed up many times. This rearrangement joins TRBV7-9 to TRBJ2-7, with a weak D call TRBD1 (5 bases). V lost 1 base, J lost 0 bases, and 13 bases lay in between. Germline loops: CDR1 SEHNR, CDR2 FQNEAQ (reference sequence). CDR3 length: 16 residues. CDR3 in amino acids: CASSLDKGRLSYEQYF. CDR3 DNA: TGTGCCAGCAGCTTAGACAAGGGGCGACTCTCCTACGAGCAGTACTTC.

This clonotype occurred many times. V and J are TRBV9 and TRBJ2-7; no clear D gene. The germline V gene has CDR1 SGDLS and CDR2 YYNGEE. This CDR3 is built from 16 residues. V lost 0 bases, J lost 8 bases, and 21 bases lay in between. The CDR3 bases are TGTGCCAGCAGCGTAGAGGCCGCGGTGGCCGTCTATAAGCAGTACTTC. Translating it yields CASSVEAAVAVYKQYF.